This T cell receptor (beta chain) was sequenced during a study of blood T cell repertoires in COVID-19 (dated by TCRdb to 2018 to 2021). Describing the broader study: Collaborator samples came from the United States, Italy and Spain and covered acute and convalescent phases of COVID-19. The material from the prospective study consisted of cDNA or gDNA derived from T cells, B-cell-depleted T cells, or PBMCs. Subjects who had been exposed to COVID-19, were actively infected with it, or had recovered from it provided the deeply sampled blood TCRbeta repertoires that made up the dataset. The repertoires were made available in a free public database intended to serve as a resource for research on the immune response to SARS-CoV-2. The samples were drawn from two sources: the first 160 participants of the ongoing ImmuneRACE study, and 1,200 or so subjects contributed by 6 global collaborators. The sample metadata nearly always contained a de-identified subject ID, COVID-19 status, age in years and sex. HLA class I and class II types, where available, came from metadata supplied by the sample provider rather than from assay-based typing.

About this clone: Its antigen is currently not known. No qualities accompany the bases; no much larger clone lies one base away.

Overall study results and their limits: Clinical and demographic metadata were provided uncurated, with the amount varying by source and participant.

Between the V and J ends, shortened by 6 bases and 3 bases respectively, the junction contains 11 bases. From the germline V gene, CDR1 is MDHEN and CDR2 is SYDVKM. The CDR3 has 13 amino acids, counting the end cysteine and phenylalanine. Here the CDR3 DNA is all that survives: 39 bases in frame from base 1. Enrolling through a virtual design, the prospective study's participants ranged in age from roughly 18 to 95 years and lived across 24 United States geographic areas. In the prospective study, participants were assigned to cohorts based on the clinical history participants reported in a screening survey and a study questionnaire. For ImmuneRACE Cohort 3, a participant was defined as recovered based on two consecutive negative NP/OP PCR tests, clearance by a healthcare professional, or resolution of symptoms. Mobile phlebotomists in the prospective study collected whole blood, serum and a nasopharyngeal or oropharyngeal swab from every participant. Additional blood draws and questionnaires over an approximately two-month period could optionally be provided by prospective study participants. Before DNA extraction, blood samples from the prospective study were shipped at room temperature or frozen.

TCRbeta CDR3 regions were amplified from genomic DNA using the immunoSEQ Assay, a bias-controlled multiplex PCR. In the paper's pipeline: Within the assay, amplification of reference gene primers was used to estimate how many nucleated cells each sample contained. To quantify the absolute abundance of each unique TCRbeta CDR3 rearrangement, sequence reads were collapsed and filtered. For each sample, productive Simpson clonality was calculated as the square root of Simpson's diversity index across productive rearrangements. TCRdb retrieved this table from immuneACCESS and kept in-frame rearrangements only. Not all clones are present; in checked studies, unresolved V genes account for under half, and no reason is known for the remainder. The DNA gave D and trimming, while V, J and clone size come from that table. For this sample there are under 200,000 clones; roughly 90% appear just once. About 8.1% of the sample goes to the ten largest clones.

This chain joins TRBV28 to TRBJ1-2, with the D gene uncertain. The sequenced material came from PBMCs or T cells enriched from blood (not recorded which). The receptor's source is a young woman who had recovered from COVID-19. The CDR3 protein is CASRATADYGYTF. The sequenced DNA: TGTGCCAGCAGAGCCACAGCGGACTATGGCTACACCTTC.